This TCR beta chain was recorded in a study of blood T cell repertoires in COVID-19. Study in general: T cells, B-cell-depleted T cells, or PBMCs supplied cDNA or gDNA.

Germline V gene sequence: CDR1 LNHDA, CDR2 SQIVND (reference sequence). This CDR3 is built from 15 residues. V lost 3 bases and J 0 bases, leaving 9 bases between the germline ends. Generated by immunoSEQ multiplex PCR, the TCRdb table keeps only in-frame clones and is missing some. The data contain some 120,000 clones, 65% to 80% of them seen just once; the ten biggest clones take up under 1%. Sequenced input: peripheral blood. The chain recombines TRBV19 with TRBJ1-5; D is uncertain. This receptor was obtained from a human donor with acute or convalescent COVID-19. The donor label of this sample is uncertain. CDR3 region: CASSISAYSNQPQHF. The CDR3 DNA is TGTGCCAGTAGTATCAGCGCGTATAGCAATCAGCCCCAGCATTTT.